Listed below are T cell receptor beta chains from one sample, sequenced in a study of beta chain features in type 1 diabetes. TCRdb's table, derived via immunoSEQ multiplex PCR, lists solely in-frame clones and lacks some. The table lists roughly 400,000 clones, about 14% of them singletons. Material: naive CD4+ T cells from blood. These receptors were collected from a man aged 30 to 39 in good health. CDR3s include the opening cysteine and the closing phenylalanine or tryptophan. D genes are given only for firm matches. Size is stated for part of the rows, as once, few or many counts, or as a class when the clone is expanded.

J gene	V gene	D gene	clone size	CDR3 DNA	CDR3 protein
TRBJ2-5	TRBV18	.	.	TGTGCCAGCTCACCAGCACAGCTGGACCAGTACTTC	CASSPAQLDQYF
TRBJ2-6	TRBV18	.	few	TGTGCCAGCTCACCACCGAGCTCTGGGGCCAACGTCCTGACTTTC	CASSPPSSGANVLTF
TRBJ1-2	TRBV4-1	.	.	TGCGCCAGCAGCCAAGATCAGACATCAGGTGGCTACACCTTC	CASSQDQTSGGYTF
TRBJ2-7	TRBV5-5	.	few	TGTGCCAGCAGCTTGGACGGACCCTACGAGCAGTACTTC	CASSLDGPYEQYF
TRBJ2-3	TRBV10-3	.	.	TGTGCCGTTGCCTCAGGGGATGTTACGCAGTATTTT	CAVASGDVTQYF
TRBJ2-2	TRBV6-5	.	few	TGTGCCAGCAGTTCCACCGTCTCCGGGGAGCTGTTTTTT	CASSSTVSGELFF
TRBJ1-6	TRBV25-1	.	.	TGTGCCAGCAGTGACACAGGGTTTTCACCCCTCCACTTT	CASSDTGFSPLHF
TRBJ2-5	TRBV11-2	.	few	TGTGCCAGCAGCTTAGACGGTCAGGGACCGGAGACCCAGTACTTC	CASSLDGQGPETQYF
TRBJ2-6	TRBV7-3	.	few	TGTGCCAGCAGCCCAAACCATGGGGCCAACGTCCTGACTTTC	CASSPNHGANVLTF
TRBJ1-5	TRBV30	.	.	TGTGCCTGGAAGCTACGGGGTCGCAATCAGCCCCAGCATTTT	CAWKLRGRNQPQHF
TRBJ1-2	TRBV25-1	.	.	TGTGCCAGCAGTGACAGCTTTAACTATGGCTACACCTTC	CASSDSFNYGYTF
TRBJ1-1	TRBV14	.	.	TGTGCCAGCAGCCGTCGGGGTCTTTATGAAGCTTTCTTT	CASSRRGLYEAFF
TRBJ2-5	TRBV20-1	.	few	TGCAGTGCTAGTTTCATAGAGACCCAGTACTTC	CSASFIETQYF
TRBJ1-2	TRBV14	TRBD1	.	TGTGCCAGCAGCCAGAGACAGGGTTCGTCGGACTATGGCTACACCTTC	CASSQRQGSSDYGYTF
TRBJ1-1	TRBV6-5	.	.	TGTGCCAGCAGCCCTCCTAGGGTAAACACTGAAGCTTTCTTT	CASSPPRVNTEAFF
TRBJ2-2	TRBV4-3	.	.	TGCGCCAGCAGCCTTAGTTTGAACACCGGGGAGCTGTTTTTT	CASSLSLNTGELFF
TRBJ2-5	TRBV6-1	.	.	TGTGCCAGCAGTGAAGCGGGACGGCAAGAGACCCAGTACTTC	CASSEAGRQETQYF
TRBJ2-3	TRBV7-2	.	few	TGTGCCAGCAGCCATGGAGGTTACGCAGATACGCAGTATTTT	CASSHGGYADTQYF
TRBJ2-3	TRBV25-1	.	few	TGTGCCAGCAGTGAATATGGTCGACAGGGCACAGATACGCAGTATTTT	CASSEYGRQGTDTQYF
TRBJ2-3	TRBV7-2	TRBD2	.	TGTGCCAGCAGCTTACGGGGGGGCGCAGATACGCAGTATTTT	CASSLRGGADTQYF
TRBJ2-2	TRBV30	.	.	TGTGCCTGGATTGGGGGACTGAACACCGGGGAGCTGTTTTTT	CAWIGGLNTGELFF
TRBJ2-5	TRBV2	.	.	TGTGCCAGCAGAACCGGGACTCATCAAGAGACCCAGTACTTC	CASRTGTHQETQYF